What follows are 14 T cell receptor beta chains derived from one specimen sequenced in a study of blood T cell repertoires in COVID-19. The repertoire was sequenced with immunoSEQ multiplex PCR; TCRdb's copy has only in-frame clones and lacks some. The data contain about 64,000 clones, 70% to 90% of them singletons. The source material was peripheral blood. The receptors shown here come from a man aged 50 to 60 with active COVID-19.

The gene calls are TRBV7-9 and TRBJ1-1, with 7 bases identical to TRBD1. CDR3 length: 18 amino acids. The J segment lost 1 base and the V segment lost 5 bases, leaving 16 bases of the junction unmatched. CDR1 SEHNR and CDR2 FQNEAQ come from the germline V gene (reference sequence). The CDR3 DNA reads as TGTGCCAGCAGCATCGGGACAGCTAGTAGAATCGCGAACACTGAAGCTTTCTTT. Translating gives CASSIGTASRIANTEAFF.

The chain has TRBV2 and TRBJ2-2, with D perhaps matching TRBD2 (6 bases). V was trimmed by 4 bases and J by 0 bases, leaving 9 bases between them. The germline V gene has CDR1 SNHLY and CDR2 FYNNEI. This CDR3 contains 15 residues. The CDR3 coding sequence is TGTGCCAGCAGTGCTAGCGCCACGAACACCGGGGAGCTGTTTTTT. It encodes CASSASATNTGELFF.

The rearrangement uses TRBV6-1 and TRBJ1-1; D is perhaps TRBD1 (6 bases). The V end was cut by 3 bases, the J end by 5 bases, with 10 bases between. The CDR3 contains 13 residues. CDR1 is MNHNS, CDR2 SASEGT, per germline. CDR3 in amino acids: CASSETGETEAFF. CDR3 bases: TGTGCCAGCAGTGAGACAGGTGAGACTGAAGCTTTCTTT.

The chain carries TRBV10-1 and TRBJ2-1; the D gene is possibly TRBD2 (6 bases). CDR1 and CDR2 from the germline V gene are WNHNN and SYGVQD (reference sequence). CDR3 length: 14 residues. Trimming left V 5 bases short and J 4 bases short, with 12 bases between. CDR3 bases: TGCGCCAGCAGTCCCGGGAGCCGATACAATGAGCAGTTCTTC. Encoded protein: CASSPGSRYNEQFF.

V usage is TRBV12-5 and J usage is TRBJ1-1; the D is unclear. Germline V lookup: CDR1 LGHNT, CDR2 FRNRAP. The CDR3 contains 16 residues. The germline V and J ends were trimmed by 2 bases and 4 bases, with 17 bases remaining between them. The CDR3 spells CASGLPRGQPFTEAFF. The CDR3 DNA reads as TGTGCTAGTGGTTTGCCCCGCGGGCAGCCGTTCACTGAAGCTTTCTTT.

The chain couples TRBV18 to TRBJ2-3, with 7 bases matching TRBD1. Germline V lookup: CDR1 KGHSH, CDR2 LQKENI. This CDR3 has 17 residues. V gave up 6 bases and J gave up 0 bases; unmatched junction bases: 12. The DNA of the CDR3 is TGTGCCAGCTCCCCTAAGGGGGCAGGGCCAAGCACAGATACGCAGTATTTT. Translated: CASSPKGAGPSTDTQYF.

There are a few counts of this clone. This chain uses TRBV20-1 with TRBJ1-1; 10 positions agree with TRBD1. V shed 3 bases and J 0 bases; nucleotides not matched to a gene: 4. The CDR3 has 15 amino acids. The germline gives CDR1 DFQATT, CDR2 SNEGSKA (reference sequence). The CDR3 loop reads CSASWDRGMNTEAFF. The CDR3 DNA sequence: TGCAGTGCTAGTTGGGACAGGGGAATGAACACTGAAGCTTTCTTT.

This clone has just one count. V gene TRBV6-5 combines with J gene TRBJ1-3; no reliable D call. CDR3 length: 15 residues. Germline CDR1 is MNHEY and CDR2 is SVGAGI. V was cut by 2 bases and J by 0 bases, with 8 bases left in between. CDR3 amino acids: CASSYEPSSGNTIYF. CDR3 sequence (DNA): TGTGCCAGCAGTTACGAGCCGAGCTCTGGAAACACCATATATTTT.

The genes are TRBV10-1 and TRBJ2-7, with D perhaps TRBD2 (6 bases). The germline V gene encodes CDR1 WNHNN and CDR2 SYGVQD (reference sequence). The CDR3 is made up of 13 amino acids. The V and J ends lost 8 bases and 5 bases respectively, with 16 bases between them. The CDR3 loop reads CASASSSSDEQYF. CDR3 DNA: TGCGCCAGCGCTAGCAGTTCTAGCGACGAGCAGTACTTC.

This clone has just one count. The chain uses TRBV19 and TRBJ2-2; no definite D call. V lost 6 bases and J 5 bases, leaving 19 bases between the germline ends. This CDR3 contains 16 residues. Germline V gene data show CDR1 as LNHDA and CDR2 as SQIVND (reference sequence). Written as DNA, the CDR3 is TGTGCCAGTAGGCGGCAGCCTCTCGATGTAACCGGGGAGCTGTTTTTT. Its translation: CASRRQPLDVTGELFF. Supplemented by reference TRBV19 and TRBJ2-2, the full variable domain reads DGGITQSPKYLFRKEGQNVTLSCEQNLNHDAMYWYRQDPGQGLRLIYYSQIVNDFQKGDIAEGYSVSREKKESFPLTVTSAQKNPTAFYLCASRRQPLDVTGELFFGEGSRLTVL.

Here the CDR3 reads CASSQGQVNSPLHF. The DNA for the CDR3 is TGTGCCAGCAGCCAAGGGCAGGTTAATTCACCCCTCCACTTT. The chain is built from TRBV3-1 (or the pseudogene TRBV3-2) and TRBJ1-6, with D unresolved. The V end lost 1 base, the J end lost 6 bases, and 7 bases lay between the germline ends. Germline V gives CDR1 LGHDT, CDR2 YNNKEL (reference sequence). The CDR3 runs 14 residues.

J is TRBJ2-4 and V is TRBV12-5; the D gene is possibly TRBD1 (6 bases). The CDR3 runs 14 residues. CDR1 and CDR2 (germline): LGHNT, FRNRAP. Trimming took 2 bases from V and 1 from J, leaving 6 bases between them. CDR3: CASGLTGAKNIQYF. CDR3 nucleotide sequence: TGTGCTAGTGGTTTGACAGGGGCCAAAAACATTCAGTACTTC.

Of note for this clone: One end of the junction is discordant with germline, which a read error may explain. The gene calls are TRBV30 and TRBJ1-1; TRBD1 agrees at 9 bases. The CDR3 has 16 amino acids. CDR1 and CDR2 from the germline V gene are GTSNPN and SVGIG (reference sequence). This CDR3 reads CARRPRFGQGIAEAFF. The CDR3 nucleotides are TGTGCCCGGAGGCCCCGTTTCGGACAGGGGATCGCTGAAGCTTTCTTT.

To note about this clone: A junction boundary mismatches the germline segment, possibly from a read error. The CDR3 coding sequence is TGTGCTAGCAGCTTAGCTGGGACAGCACAAGAGACCCAGTACTTC. This codes for CASSLAGTAQETQYF. The gene calls are TRBV7-7 and TRBJ2-5; 7 bases match TRBD1. The CDR3 runs 15 residues. Germline V gene data show CDR1 as SSHAT and CDR2 as FNYEAQ (reference sequence).